Below are 20 T cell receptor beta chains sequenced from a single sample in a study of OX40 agonist ivuxolimab in advanced cancers. Clones were read by immunoSEQ multiplex PCR, and TCRdb kept only the in-frame ones, dropping some. The sample lists around 50,000 clones, around nine tenths occurring once. Sample: CD4+ or CD8+ T cells sorted from blood, taken in a trial of the OX40 agonist ivuxolimab. These receptors originate from an adult with an advanced solid tumor such as melanoma, head and neck, liver or kidney cancer.

This chain links TRBV10-1 with TRBJ1-4, with 7 bases identical to TRBD1. Losses at the gene ends were 6 bases for V and 8 bases for J; bases not matched to a gene: 18. Germline assignment: CDR1 WNHNN and CDR2 SYGVQD (reference sequence). The CDR3 is 17 residues long. The CDR3 DNA reads as TGCGCCAGCAGAGCTACTTTTAGCCGGGACAGCGCCGAAAAACTGTTTTTT. Encoded protein: CASRATFSRDSAEKLFF.

This clone appeared a single time. The J gene is TRBJ2-1, the V gene TRBV28; D remains ambiguous. The CDR3 runs 11 residues. Per germline, CDR1 MDHEN and CDR2 SYDVKM. Trimming pared 3 bases from V and 3 bases from J, leaving 0 bases between. In DNA form, the CDR3 reads TGTGCCAGCAGTTTCTACAATGAGCAGTTCTTC. This gives the protein CASSFYNEQFF.

The CDR3 DNA reads TGTGCCAGCAGAGGACAGGGGCAGGCCTATGGCTACACCTTC. The encoded protein is CASRGQGQAYGYTF. This chain uses TRBV6-1 with TRBJ1-2; 9 nucleotides line up with TRBD1. V dropped 6 bases and J dropped 4; count of bases not matched to a gene: 6. Germline CDR1 and CDR2: MNHNS and SASEGT. The CDR3 covers 14 residues.

This clone was observed a handful of times. The chain joins TRBV5-1 to TRBJ1-3; 12 nucleotides match TRBD1. With 1 base clipped from V and 4 bases from J, the junction kept 9 bases outside the gene matches. This CDR3 is built from 18 residues. Germline CDR1 and CDR2: SGHRS and YFSETQ. CDR3 loop: CASSLLGTGGVGGNTIYF. The CDR3 bases are TGCGCCAGCAGCTTGCTTGGGACAGGGGGCGTCGGAGGAAACACCATATATTTT.

The J gene is TRBJ2-1, the V gene TRBV5-1, with 7 positions matching TRBD2. The CDR3 extends over 15 amino acids. The J segment lost 4 bases and the V segment lost 4 bases, leaving 8 bases of the junction unmatched. Germline V gene sequence: CDR1 SGHRS, CDR2 YFSETQ. As DNA, the CDR3 is TGCGCCAGCAGCCCAACTAGCGCGGCTTACAATGAGCAGTTCTTC. Its translation: CASSPTSAAYNEQFF.

A few counts support this clone. This chain links TRBV2 with TRBJ1-5, with D unclear. V was pared by 4 bases and J by 2 bases, with 6 bases between. The CDR3 extends over 13 amino acids. Germline V gene sequence: CDR1 SNHLY, CDR2 FYNNEI. This chain's CDR3 is CASSVTGNQPQHF. In nucleotides, the CDR3 is TGTGCCAGCAGTGTAACAGGCAATCAGCCCCAGCATTTT.

This chain's CDR3 is CASSPSGHWHVLTF. CDR3 coding DNA: TGTGCCAGCAGCCCCTCCGGACACTGGCACGTCCTGACTTTC. The J gene is TRBJ2-6, the V gene TRBV14; perhaps TRBD1 as D (5 bases). Trimming pared 4 bases from V and 11 bases from J, leaving 15 bases between. Per the germline V gene, CDR1 is SGHDN and CDR2 is FVKESK. This CDR3 has 14 amino acids.

This chain links TRBV7-9 with TRBJ2-5; D gene ambiguous. CDR1 is SEHNR and CDR2 is FQNEAQ in the germline V gene (reference sequence). The CDR3 contains 12 residues. Trimming cost V 0 bases and J 5 bases, with 4 bases left between them. DNA for the CDR3: TGTGCCAGCAGCTTAGCGGGTGAGACCCAGTACTTC. Its translation: CASSLAGETQYF.

The rearrangement links TRBV28 to TRBJ1-1; 7 bases fit TRBD1. V was pared by 3 bases and J by 0 bases, with 4 bases of the junction left unmatched. This CDR3 contains 15 residues. Germline-derived CDR1 and CDR2 are MDHEN and SYDVKM. CDR3 amino acids: CASSFPGTVNTEAFF. In DNA form, the CDR3 reads TGTGCCAGCAGTTTCCCCGGGACAGTGAACACTGAAGCTTTCTTT. Together with reference TRBV28 and TRBJ1-1, the CDR3 gives the full variable domain: DVKVTQSSRYLVKRTGEKVFLECVQDMDHENMFWYRQDPGLGLRLIYFSYDVKMKEKGDIPEGYSVSREKKERFSLILESASTNQTSMYLCASSFPGTVNTEAFFGQGTRLTVV.

The sample holds one count of this clone. The gene calls are TRBV5-1 and TRBJ1-1, with 8 bases lining up with TRBD1. CDR3 size: 16 residues. The V segment lost 4 bases and the J segment 4 bases; nucleotides outside the gene matches: 12. The germline V gene encodes CDR1 SGHRS and CDR2 YFSETQ. The CDR3 loop reads CASSNLQGAGGTEAFF. The CDR3 bases are TGCGCCAGCAGCAACCTCCAGGGGGCAGGTGGCACTGAAGCTTTCTTT.

This clone was seen once. This sequence joins TRBV18 and TRBJ1-1; D is possibly TRBD1 (5 bases). V gave up 3 bases and J gave up 2 bases, with 7 bases separating them. CDR3 length: 13 amino acids. Looked up from germline, CDR1 is KGHSH and CDR2 is LQKENI. The CDR3 loop is CASSPTVNTEAFF. As DNA, the CDR3 is TGTGCCAGCTCACCGACAGTTAACACTGAAGCTTTCTTT.

V gene TRBV7-9 combines with J gene TRBJ1-1; no clear D gene. V gave up 7 bases and J gave up 5 bases, with 20 bases separating them. The CDR3 loop spans 15 amino acids. CDR1 SEHNR and CDR2 FQNEAQ come from the germline V gene (reference sequence). Written as DNA, the CDR3 is TGTGCCAGCAACCAAGGGTGGGCAGAGGGAACTGAAGCTTTCTTT. Amino acids: CASNQGWAEGTEAFF.

The chain uses TRBV19 and TRBJ1-6; 8 bases agree with TRBD1. V dropped 6 bases and J dropped 0; count of bases not matched to a gene: 7. CDR1 and CDR2 from the germline V gene are LNHDA and SQIVND (reference sequence). CDR3 length equals 17 residues. CDR3 sequence (DNA): TGTGCCAGTAGGCCGACAGGGGATATCTCCTATAATTCACCCCTCCACTTT. It translates to CASRPTGDISYNSPLHF.

The gene calls are TRBV11-2 and TRBJ2-2, with a weak D call TRBD1 (6 bases). Germline V lookup: CDR1 SGHAT, CDR2 FQNNGV. V lost 5 bases and J 7 bases, leaving 17 bases between the germline ends. The CDR3 covers 15 residues. The CDR3 loop reads CASSQTRQGNGELFF. The CDR3 bases are TGTGCCAGCAGCCAAACGCGGCAGGGGAACGGGGAGCTGTTTTTT.

The genes are TRBV19 and TRBJ2-2; no reliable D call. The CDR3 has 14 amino acids. The germline CDR1 and CDR2 sequences are LNHDA and SQIVND (reference sequence). Trimming stripped 0 bases from V and 2 bases from J, with 4 bases between. CDR3 protein: CASSIERNTGELFF. The CDR3 DNA sequence: TGTGCCAGTAGTATAGAGAGAAACACCGGGGAGCTGTTTTTT.

The V call is TRBV5-4, the J call TRBJ2-5; TRBD2 agrees at 13 bases. The V segment lost 5 bases and the J segment 2 bases; nucleotides outside the gene matches: 6. The V gene's germline CDR1 is SGHNT and CDR2 YYREEE (reference sequence). This CDR3 comprises 16 residues. As DNA, the CDR3 is TGTGCCAGCAGTCTCGGGACTAGCGGGGTACAAGAGACCCAGTACTTC. It is translated as CASSLGTSGVQETQYF. Supplemented by reference TRBV5-4 and TRBJ2-5, the full variable domain reads ETGVTQSPTHLIKTRGQQVTLRCSSQSGHNTVSWYQQALGQGPQFIFQYYREEENGRGNFPPRFSGLQFPNYSSELNVNALELDDSALYLCASSLGTSGVQETQYFGPGTRLLVL.

The chain carries TRBV19 and TRBJ1-1; no clear D. Trimming took 5 bases from V and 3 from J, leaving 10 bases between them. This CDR3 comprises 13 residues. Germline V gene data show CDR1 as LNHDA and CDR2 as SQIVND (reference sequence). As DNA, the CDR3 is TGTGCCAGTAGTGGGCCTCAGTACACTGAAGCTTTCTTT. Translated, it gives CASSGPQYTEAFF.

The V call is TRBV28, the J call TRBJ1-1, with D possibly matching TRBD1 (5 bases). CDR3 length: 16 amino acids. Germline V CDR1 and CDR2: MDHEN, SYDVKM. V lost 6 bases, J lost 0 bases, and 17 bases lay in between. CDR3 DNA sequence: TGTGCCAGCAGATACGATTGGGGCAGATTGAACACTGAAGCTTTCTTT. This encodes CASRYDWGRLNTEAFF.

The chain joins TRBV19 to TRBJ2-1; 9 nucleotides line up with TRBD2. CDR1 is LNHDA and CDR2 is SQIVND in the germline V gene (reference sequence). Germline trimming cut 4 bases from V and 7 bases from J; bases unmatched to any gene: 11. The CDR3 is 16 amino acids. The CDR3 spells CASSTLSGSSPNEQFF. The CDR3 coding sequence is TGTGCCAGTAGTACACTTAGCGGGAGTTCGCCTAATGAGCAGTTCTTC.

The chain combines TRBV2 with TRBJ2-1, with 8 bases lining up with TRBD2. Germline V CDR1 and CDR2: SNHLY, FYNNEI. The CDR3 sequence is 14 residues long. The V segment lost 6 bases and the J segment 2 bases; nucleotides outside the gene matches: 3. The DNA of the CDR3 is TGTGCCAGCAGAACTAGCGGTACCTACAATGAGCAGTTCTTC. Its protein is CASRTSGTYNEQFF.